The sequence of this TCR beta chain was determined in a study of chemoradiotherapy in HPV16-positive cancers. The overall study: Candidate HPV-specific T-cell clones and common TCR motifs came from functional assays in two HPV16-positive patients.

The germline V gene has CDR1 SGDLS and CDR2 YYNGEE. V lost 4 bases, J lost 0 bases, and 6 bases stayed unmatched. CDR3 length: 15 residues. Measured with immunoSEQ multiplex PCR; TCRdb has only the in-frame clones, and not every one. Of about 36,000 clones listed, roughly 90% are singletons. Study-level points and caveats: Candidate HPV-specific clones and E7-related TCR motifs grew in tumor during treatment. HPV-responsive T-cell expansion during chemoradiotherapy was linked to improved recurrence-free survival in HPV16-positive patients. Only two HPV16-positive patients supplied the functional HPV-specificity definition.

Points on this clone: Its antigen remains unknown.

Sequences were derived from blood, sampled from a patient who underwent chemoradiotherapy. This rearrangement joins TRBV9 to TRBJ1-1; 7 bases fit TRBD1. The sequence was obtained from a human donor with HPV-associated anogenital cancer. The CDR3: CASSRRTGVNTEAFF. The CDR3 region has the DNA TGTGCCAGCAGCCGCCGGACAGGAGTGAACACTGAAGCTTTCTTT.